This is a list of T cell receptor beta chains from one sample in a study of shared clonotypes between healthy human individuals. The table came from immunoSEQ multiplex PCR; TCRdb's copy has only in-frame clones and leaves some out. The data show around 1.6 million clones, 95% to 99% seen once. Specimen: naive CD4+ T cells sorted from blood. These TCRs come from a man aged 25 to 40 in good health. Each CDR3 is given with its conserved first and last residue. Each record gives: V gene, J gene, D gene, clone size, CDR3 DNA, CDR3 protein. The D gene is left open where the match is weak. Clone size, where shown, is once, few, many, or a class for clones that have expanded.

TRBV11-2	TRBJ2-3	TRBD1	.	TGTGCCAGCAGCTTAGAGACAGGGGGCGGGGGAGATACGCAGTATTTT	CASSLETGGGGDTQYF
TRBV7-9	TRBJ2-2	TRBD1	once	TGTGCCAGCAGGACAGGGACCAACACCGGGGAGCTGTTTTTT	CASRTGTNTGELFF
TRBV19	TRBJ2-1	TRBD2	.	TGTGCCAGTAGTCCCCGGGGGGGGATGGTAAATGAGCAGTTCTTC	CASSPRGGMVNEQFF
TRBV27	TRBJ2-2	.	.	TGTGCCAGCAGTTTATTGGTCTCCGGTGTGGGGTCCAGGAGGGAGCTGTTTTTT	CASSLLVSGVGSRRELFF
TRBV4-1	TRBJ2-7	TRBD2	.	TGCGCCAGCAGCCAAGAAGGATGGCTAGCGGGAGGCCAGATCGCATACGAGCAGTACTTC	CASSQEGWLAGGQIAYEQYF
TRBV29-1	TRBJ2-1	.	.	TGCAGCGTTGAAGTCGACTACTCCTACAATGAGCAGTTCTTC	CSVEVDYSYNEQFF
TRBV7-7	TRBJ2-7	.	.	TGTGCCAGCAGCCCAGGCGGGTACGAGCAGTACTTC	CASSPGGYEQYF
TRBV18	TRBJ2-7	TRBD2	.	TGTGCCAGCTCACCACTTTCTAGCGGCTCCTACGAGCAGTACTTC	CASSPLSSGSYEQYF
TRBV14	TRBJ1-1	.	.	TGTGCCAGCAGCCAGTTTAGGGGGGCAGACATGAACACTGAAGCTTTCTTT	CASSQFRGADMNTEAFF
TRBV9	TRBJ2-2	.	.	TGTGCCAGCAGCGCGACCGGGATAAACACCGGGGAGCTGTTTTTT	CASSATGINTGELFF
TRBV10-3	TRBJ2-7	TRBD2	.	TGTGCCATCAGTGGAGGAGCGGGAGGGCCCCACGAGCAGTACTTC	CAISGGAGGPHEQYF
TRBV19	TRBJ2-7	TRBD2	.	TGTGCCAGTAGTATAGGCCGACTAGCGGGAGTATCCTCCTCCTACGAGCAGTACTTC	CASSIGRLAGVSSSYEQYF
TRBV2	TRBJ1-2	.	once	TGTGCCAGCATGTCCGGGGGGCAGTTCTATGGCTACACCTTC	CASMSGGQFYGYTF
TRBV27	TRBJ1-3	.	.	TGTGCCACCAGCCCCAGAGGTGGTGGAAACACCATATATTTT	CATSPRGGGNTIYF
TRBV5-1	TRBJ2-1	TRBD1	.	TGCGCCAGCAGCCTGGGACAGCACAATGAGCAGTTCTTC	CASSLGQHNEQFF
TRBV6-5	TRBJ2-7	TRBD2	.	TGTGCCAGCAGGCGGACTAGCGGGAGAATCGAGCAGTACTTC	CASRRTSGRIEQYF
TRBV5-1	TRBJ2-3	.	.	TGCGCCAGCAGCTCCTACAGGGTTACAGATACGCAGTATTTT	CASSSYRVTDTQYF
TRBV7-3	TRBJ2-6	TRBD2	.	TGTGCCAGCAGCTCTACGGGACTAGCGGGCTCTGGGGCCAACGTCCTGACTTTC	CASSSTGLAGSGANVLTF
TRBV11-2	TRBJ2-3	.	.	TGTGCCAGCAGCCACCTGACAGGAGATACGCAGTATTTT	CASSHLTGDTQYF
TRBV7-8	TRBJ2-5	TRBD1	.	TGTGCCAGCAGCAATAGGGACAGGCTCCAAGAGACCCAGTACTTC	CASSNRDRLQETQYF
TRBV6-1	TRBJ2-5	TRBD1	.	TGTGCCAGCAGTCCCTGGGGGACAGGTACATCCCAGTACTTC	CASSPWGTGTSQYF
TRBV28	TRBJ1-5	.	.	TGTGCCAGCAGCGAGGCGGATCAGCCCCAGCATTTT	CASSEADQPQHF
TRBV7-3	TRBJ1-2	.	.	TGTGCCAGCAGCTTAGGGTACAATAACTATGGCTACACCTTC	CASSLGYNNYGYTF
TRBV10-3	TRBJ2-7	TRBD1	.	TGTGCCAGCCAACAGGGGATCAACGAGCAGTACTTC	CASQQGINEQYF
TRBV7-2	TRBJ2-7	.	.	TGTGCCAGCAGCTTAAACTGGCTGTCAAGGAACTACGAGCAGTACTTC	CASSLNWLSRNYEQYF
TRBV27	TRBJ2-4	.	.	TGTGCCAGCAGAAGGGGGTTTGGAGACAAAAACATTCAGTACTTC	CASRRGFGDKNIQYF
TRBV10-3	TRBJ1-2	.	.	TGTGCCATCAGTGAGTCGGGGACGGACTATGGCTACACCTTC	CAISESGTDYGYTF
TRBV7-9	TRBJ1-1	.	.	TGTGCCAGCAGCTTGCGCACTGAAGCTTTCTTT	CASSLRTEAFF
TRBV28	TRBJ2-2	.	.	TGTGCCAGCAGTTTTTCCGGGGCATGGGAGCTGTTTTTT	CASSFSGAWELFF
TRBV18	TRBJ1-2	.	.	TGTGCCAGCTCTCTAGGGGAGGGCTATGGCTACACCTTC	CASSLGEGYGYTF
TRBV10-3	TRBJ2-6	.	.	TGTGCCATCAGTGAGTCTAAAATCTGGGTCGGGGCCAACGTCCTGACTTTC	CAISESKIWVGANVLTF
TRBV28	TRBJ2-5	.	.	TGTGCCAGCAGCCTACTCACAGGGCTCCATGAGGAGACCCAGTACTTC	CASSLLTGLHEETQYF
TRBV27	TRBJ1-5	.	.	TGTGCCAGCAGGCTAGCTTTGATGGAGCCCCAGCATTTT	CASRLALMEPQHF
TRBV5-8	TRBJ1-4	.	.	TGTGCCAGCAGTCGCGCGGGACGCACGCCCGAAAAACTGTTTTTT	CASSRAGRTPEKLFF
TRBV2	TRBJ2-5	.	.	TGTGCCAGCAGTAAAGAGCAAGAGACCCAGTACTTC	CASSKEQETQYF
TRBV2	TRBJ2-7	TRBD2	.	TGTGCCAGCAGTGGGCGACTAGCGAACGTCTACGAGCAGTACTTC	CASSGRLANVYEQYF
TRBV9	TRBJ2-1	.	.	TGTGCCAGCAGCGTAGGGATAGGGGGAAGCTCCTACAATGAGCAGTTCTTC	CASSVGIGGSSYNEQFF
TRBV12-5	TRBJ2-3	TRBD2	.	TGTGCTAGTGCCCCAGCGGGAGGGCCATCAGATACGCAGTATTTT	CASAPAGGPSDTQYF
TRBV13	TRBJ2-3	.	.	TGTGCCAGCAGCTTAGTAGGGGTGAAGACAGATACGCAGTATTTT	CASSLVGVKTDTQYF
TRBV10-3	TRBJ2-2	TRBD2	once	TGTGCCATCAGTGTAGCTAGCGGGATGGAAACCGGGGAGCTGTTTTTT	CAISVASGMETGELFF
TRBV28	TRBJ1-5	TRBD1	.	TGTGCCAGCAGTCTCCTTCTCAGGGGGGTCCATCGGCAGCCCCAGCATTTT	CASSLLLRGVHRQPQHF
TRBV7-8	TRBJ2-2	.	once	TGTGCCAGCAGCTTACGGTACACCGGGGAGCTGTTTTTT	CASSLRYTGELFF
TRBV28	TRBJ1-5	.	.	TGTGCCAGCAGAAGGGTGGAGAGCAATCAGCCCCAGCATTTT	CASRRVESNQPQHF
TRBV7-2	TRBJ2-1	.	.	TGTGCCAGCAGCTCCTACTACAATGAGCAGTTCTTC	CASSSYYNEQFF
TRBV27	TRBJ1-2	TRBD1	once	TGTGCCAGCAGTTTAGTACAGGGGCGTTTAGATGGCTACACCTTC	CASSLVQGRLDGYTF
TRBV15	TRBJ2-3	.	.	TGTGCCACCAGCAGGAGAGGGGGAGGAGACGTAGATACGCAGTATTTT	CATSRRGGGDVDTQYF
TRBV4-3	TRBJ2-7	.	.	TGCGCCAGCAGCCAAGATTCAGGGTCCCCCTACGAGCAGTACTTC	CASSQDSGSPYEQYF
TRBV2	TRBJ2-3	TRBD2	.	TGTGCCAGCAGGAGACTAGCGGGAGGTGGAGATACGCAGTATTTT	CASRRLAGGGDTQYF